This is a list of T cell receptor beta chains from one sample in a study of shared clonotypes between healthy human individuals. Method: immunoSEQ multiplex PCR; TCRdb's copy keeps in-frame clones and lacks some. The sample contains roughly 1 million clones, around 75% of which appear only once. Sample: memory CD4+ T cells sorted from blood. These receptors all stem from a man aged 18 to 30 in good health. The CDR3 runs from the conserved cysteine through the conserved F or W. Fields, in order: V gene, J gene, D gene, clone size, CDR3 DNA, CDR3 protein. A D gene is named only where the DNA matches it firmly. A row's size may be missing; if present it is once, few, many or a size class.

v_gene: TRBV27
j_gene: TRBJ1-1
d_gene: -
abundance: few
CDR3nt: TGTGCCAGCAAACGGAACACTGAAGCTTTCTTT
CDR3aa: CASKRNTEAFF

v_gene: TRBV2
j_gene: TRBJ2-2
d_gene: -
abundance: -
CDR3nt: TGTGCCAGCAGTGGGTGGGGGCGGAACACCGGGGAGCTGTTTTTT
CDR3aa: CASSGWGRNTGELFF

v_gene: TRBV4-2
j_gene: TRBJ2-7
d_gene: TRBD1
abundance: -
CDR3nt: TGTGCCAGCAGCCCCTCGACAGGGACCTACGAGCAGTACTTC
CDR3aa: CASSPSTGTYEQYF

v_gene: TRBV5-1
j_gene: TRBJ2-7
d_gene: -
abundance: once
CDR3nt: TGCGCCAGCAGCTTGGTCGTGTCCGACAGCGAGCAGTACTTC
CDR3aa: CASSLVVSDSEQYF

v_gene: TRBV6-6
j_gene: TRBJ1-2
d_gene: -
abundance: -
CDR3nt: TGTGCCAGCAGGCCAGGGGTGGATGGCTACACCTTC
CDR3aa: CASRPGVDGYTF

v_gene: TRBV19
j_gene: TRBJ1-5
d_gene: TRBD1
abundance: few
CDR3nt: TGTGCCAGTAGTAACGGACAGGGGGCGAACCAGCCCCAGCATTTT
CDR3aa: CASSNGQGANQPQHF

v_gene: TRBV30
j_gene: TRBJ1-1
d_gene: -
abundance: -
CDR3nt: TGTGCCTGGAGTGTCGGGGTATGGACTGAAGCTTTCTTT
CDR3aa: CAWSVGVWTEAFF

v_gene: TRBV5-4
j_gene: TRBJ1-1
d_gene: -
abundance: -
CDR3nt: TGTGCCAGCAGCCTGCCCGGGACGCCAGCAGAAGCTTTCTTT
CDR3aa: CASSLPGTPAEAFF

v_gene: TRBV5-1
j_gene: TRBJ1-2
d_gene: -
abundance: once
CDR3nt: TGCGCCAGCAGCTTGGACAGCAATGGCTACACCTTC
CDR3aa: CASSLDSNGYTF

v_gene: TRBV30
j_gene: TRBJ1-5
d_gene: -
abundance: -
CDR3nt: TGTGCCTGTTCATGGGGGAATCAGCCCCAGCATTTT
CDR3aa: CACSWGNQPQHF

v_gene: TRBV5-1
j_gene: TRBJ2-2
d_gene: TRBD1
abundance: -
CDR3nt: TGCGCCAGCAGCCCGGACAGGGTCGGCACCGGGGAGCTGTTTTTT
CDR3aa: CASSPDRVGTGELFF

v_gene: TRBV2
j_gene: TRBJ1-6
d_gene: -
abundance: -
CDR3nt: TGTGCCAGCAGTAAACAAAAGGGGACGTGGGGATATAATTCACCCCTCCACTTT
CDR3aa: CASSKQKGTWGYNSPLHF

v_gene: TRBV10-3
j_gene: TRBJ1-5
d_gene: TRBD1
abundance: -
CDR3nt: TGTGCCACCTCAGGGGCAGGGGGCGCAGGTCAGCCCCAGCATTTT
CDR3aa: CATSGAGGAGQPQHF

v_gene: TRBV6-1
j_gene: TRBJ1-3
d_gene: TRBD1
abundance: -
CDR3nt: TGTGCCAGCAGGGACAGGCATTCTGGAAACACCATATATTTT
CDR3aa: CASRDRHSGNTIYF